A single sample gave rise to the 27 T cell receptor beta chains below, sequenced in a study of human T cells and chemical hapten exposure. Time point: patch test 1, 2 weeks after DPC sensitization. Treatment denoted: therapeutic diphenylcyclopropenone sensitization with weekly scalp DPC. TCRdb reprocessed the RACE reads with MiXCR, giving one entry per CDR3 protein. The data contain 40,000 to 60,000 distinct CDR3 sequences, 9.3% of them singletons. Source: whole blood, taken in connection with sensitization to the hapten diphenylcyclopropenone (DPC). These receptors came from a woman aged 50 to 65 with alopecia areata. Some clones in this sample may be carry-over from other donors' samples.

A note on this clonotype: Sequence at one end of the junction differs from germline and may be a read error. V is TRBV11-2 and J is TRBJ2-5, with 9 bases aligning to TRBD1. CDR1 is SGHAT, CDR2 FQNNGV, per germline. This CDR3 comprises 16 residues. CDR3 amino acids: CASCLDRQGGTETQYF. The DNA of the CDR3 is TGTGCCAGCTGCTTAGACAGACAGGGGGGCACAGAGACCCAGTACTTC.

This clonotype was recorded at least ten times. The chain uses TRBV6-6 and TRBJ1-3; the D gene is possibly TRBD1 (5 bases). V lost 6 bases and J 0 bases, leaving 9 bases between the germline ends. This CDR3 spans 14 amino acids. Germline V gene data show CDR1 as MNHNY and CDR2 as SVGAGI (reference sequence). CDR3 region: CASRLQASGNTIYF. In nucleotides, the CDR3 is TGTGCCAGCAGGCTACAGGCCTCTGGAAACACCATATATTTT.

This clonotype was seen at least ten times. This chain connects TRBV7-2 to TRBJ1-3; perhaps TRBD1 as D (6 bases). The CDR3 sequence is 13 residues long. Germline CDR1 reads SGHTA; CDR2 reads FQGNSA. Deletions cut 8 bases from V and 8 bases from J, with 16 bases between. Here the CDR3 reads CASRGGGAYTIYF. CDR3 coding DNA: TGTGCCAGCCGGGGCGGGGGCGCGTACACCATATATTTT.

This clonotype was seen at least ten times. The genes are TRBV6-5 and TRBJ1-6; 7 bases fit TRBD1. CDR3 length: 16 amino acids. The V segment lost 5 bases and the J segment 8 bases; nucleotides outside the gene matches: 12. The germline V gene encodes CDR1 MNHEY and CDR2 SVGAGI. The CDR3 nucleotides read TGTGCCAGCAGTCTTCAACCCGGGACAGCCTATTCACCCCTCCACTTT. Translation gives CASSLQPGTAYSPLHF.

A note on this clonotype: A much larger clone lies one base from this, so it may be a read error. This sequence joins TRBV18 and TRBJ1-1; D is unresolved. Germline values: CDR1 KGHSH, CDR2 LQKENI. The CDR3 is made up of 16 amino acids. Deletions cut 0 bases from V and 2 bases from J, with 13 bases between. The CDR3 DNA reads as TGTGCCAGCTCACCACCAGGCAGGTCGGATAACACTGAAGCTTTCTTT. The encoded protein is CASSPPGRSDNTEAFF.

Ten or more counts support this clonotype. This CDR3 reads CASSLSTSGRSYTQYF. The CDR3 nucleotides are TGTGCCAGCAGTTTATCGACTAGCGGGAGGTCATATACGCAGTATTTT. This chain links TRBV27 with TRBJ2-3, with 13 nucleotides matching TRBD2. Germline CDR1 reads MNHEY; CDR2 reads SMNVEV (reference sequence). Trimming cost V 0 bases and J 7 bases; bases outside gene matches: 4. This CDR3 has 16 amino acids.

Only a few counts were recorded for this clonotype. The V call is TRBV29-1, the J call TRBJ1-4; 7 nucleotides agree with TRBD1. Germline V gene lookup returns CDR1 SQVTM and CDR2 ANQGSEA. The CDR3 covers 13 residues. V was clipped by 1 base and J by 8 bases; unmatched bases: 4. The CDR3 region has the DNA TGCAGCGTTGAAGGACAGGGAGGGGAAAAACTGTTTTTT. Encoded protein: CSVEGQGGEKLFF.

This chain links TRBV20-1 with TRBJ2-7; D is uncertain. CDR1 is DFQATT and CDR2 is SNEGSKA in the germline V gene (reference sequence). CDR3 length: 11 amino acids. Trimming took 3 bases from V and 4 from J, leaving 7 bases between them. CDR3 coding DNA: TGCAGTGCTAGGTCCTTATACGAGCAGTACTTC. Translating gives CSARSLYEQYF.

This clonotype showed up many times. The chain is built from TRBV6-1 and TRBJ2-1, with TRBD1 identical over 11 bases. The CDR3 has 16 amino acids. Per germline, CDR1 MNHNS and CDR2 SASEGT. The V gene end was trimmed by 2 bases and the J gene end by 10 bases; junction bases not matched to a gene: 10. The CDR3 nucleotides are TGTGCCAGCAGTGAAAGCCCAGGACAGGGGGCAAAGGAGCAGTTCTTC. Its protein is CASSESPGQGAKEQFF.

The rearrangement links TRBV15 to TRBJ2-7; 8 bases fit TRBD1. The germline CDR1 and CDR2 sequences are LNHNV and YYDKDF (reference sequence). This CDR3 is built from 14 residues. J lost 3 bases, V lost 4 bases, and 5 bases had no gene match. CDR3 protein: CATSNDRGNYEQYF. The CDR3 region has the DNA TGTGCCACCAGCAATGACAGGGGAAACTACGAGCAGTACTTC. The full variable domain, its missing parts supplied by reference TRBV15 and TRBJ2-7, is DAMVIQNPRYQVTQFGKPVTLSCSQTLNHNVMYWYQQKSSQAPKLLFHYYDKDFNNEADTPDNFQSRRPNTSFCFLDIRSPGLGDTAMYLCATSNDRGNYEQYFGPGTRLTVT.

This clonotype has ten or more counts. The CDR3 region has the DNA TGTGCCAGCAGTCCGATTACAGGGGGCGTAGTTGGAGAGACCCAGTACTTC. Translated, it gives CASSPITGGVVGETQYF. V is TRBV28 and J is TRBJ2-5; TRBD1 matches 9 bases. Germline CDR1 is MDHEN and CDR2 is SYDVKM. The CDR3 runs 17 residues. V was clipped by 5 bases and J by 4 bases; unmatched bases: 14.

In this sample, this clonotype turned up many times. The chain has TRBV20-1 and TRBJ2-3; possible D gene TRBD1, 5 bases. The CDR3 has 14 amino acids. Germline values: CDR1 DFQATT, CDR2 SNEGSKA (reference sequence). Trimming removed 3 bases at V and 2 bases at J, with 12 bases between. The CDR3 protein is CSARGTRATDTQYF. The CDR3, as DNA: TGCAGTGCTAGGGGCACCAGGGCCACAGATACGCAGTATTTT.

This chain links TRBV27 with TRBJ1-1; TRBD1 is a possible D gene (5 bases). The CDR3 consists of 13 residues. Trimming shortened V by 6 bases and J by 6 bases, and 14 bases separated the two germline ends. Germline V gene data show CDR1 as MNHEY and CDR2 as SMNVEV (reference sequence). DNA of the CDR3: TGTGCCAGCAGCAAAGGGTCAGGGCCTGAAGCTTTCTTT. Protein: CASSKGSGPEAFF.

The chain couples TRBV12-3 or TRBV12-4 to TRBJ1-1; D is undetermined. The germline V and J ends were trimmed by 6 bases and 0 bases, with 17 bases remaining between them. This CDR3 spans 16 amino acids. The CDR3 loop reads CASSFSTGGMNTEAFF. Written as DNA, the CDR3 is TGTGCCAGCAGCTTCTCCACCGGAGGAATGAACACTGAAGCTTTCTTT.

This clonotype was seen ten or more times. The chain employs TRBV4-2 and TRBJ1-6; 7 bases map to TRBD1. Germline V CDR1 and CDR2: LGHNA, YNFKEQ. The CDR3 has 16 residues. Trimming cost V 1 base and J 5 bases; bases outside gene matches: 5. DNA of the CDR3: TGTGCCAGCAGCCAAGTTTTAGGGACAGATAATTCACCCCTCCACTTT. Protein: CASSQVLGTDNSPLHF.

In this sample, this clonotype turned up many times. V is TRBV11-2 and J is TRBJ2-5, with 9 bases fitting TRBD2. V lost 0 bases, J lost 5 bases, and 10 bases stayed unmatched. Germline lookup yields CDR1 SGHAT and CDR2 FQNNGV. The CDR3 has 17 amino acids. CDR3 sequence: CASSLDLTSGKAETQYF. CDR3 sequence (DNA): TGTGCCAGCAGCTTAGATCTGACTAGCGGAAAGGCGGAGACCCAGTACTTC.

This clonotype is classed as medium-sized. The chain uses TRBV29-1 and TRBJ2-1; D call uncertain. The CDR3 has 10 amino acids. In germline, CDR1 is SQVTM, CDR2 ANQGSEA. The V end lost 4 bases, the J end lost 10 bases, and 8 bases lay between the germline ends. The CDR3 DNA reads as TGCAGCGTTGCAACACTGGAGCAGTTCTTC. Translation: CSVATLEQFF.

This clonotype appeared many times. The chain combines TRBV5-1 with TRBJ2-3; D ambiguous. Germline CDR1 reads SGHRS; CDR2 reads YFSETQ. The CDR3 runs 13 residues. The CDR3, as DNA: TGCGCTTCCGGCAGTGGGAGCACAGATACGCAGTATTTT. Encoded protein: CASGSGSTDTQYF.

This chain links TRBV3-1 with TRBJ2-7, with no clear D. The V and J ends lost 5 bases and 4 bases respectively, with 6 bases between them. The CDR3 runs to 11 residues. Germline values: CDR1 LGHDT, CDR2 YNNKEL (reference sequence). The CDR3: CASSYQYEQYF. The CDR3 coding sequence is TGTGCCAGCAGCTACCAATACGAGCAGTACTTC.

The J gene is TRBJ2-1, the V gene TRBV14; 10 bases line up with TRBD2. The trim removed 6 bases at V and 3 bases at J, leaving 11 bases unmatched. CDR1 is SGHDN, CDR2 FVKESK, per germline. The CDR3 is 17 residues long. Here the CDR3 DNA reads TGTGCCAGCAGACGGACTAGCGGAGACCGCAGCTACAATGAGCAGTTCTTC. Translation: CASRRTSGDRSYNEQFF.

This clonotype has at least ten counts. The V and J genes are TRBV19 and TRBJ2-2; weak D call: TRBD2 (5 bases). This CDR3 has 17 amino acids. Deletions cut 1 base from V and 5 bases from J, with 17 bases between. Germline V gene data show CDR1 as LNHDA and CDR2 as SQIVND (reference sequence). Written as DNA, the CDR3 is TGTGCCAGTAGTATAGGATGGAAGAGGGCGGCTACCGGGGAGCTGTTTTTT. Translating gives CASSIGWKRAATGELFF.

The chain carries TRBV2 and TRBJ1-1, with unresolved D. The CDR3 loop spans 13 amino acids. The germline V and J ends were trimmed by 5 bases and 8 bases, with 15 bases remaining between them. The germline V gene has CDR1 SNHLY and CDR2 FYNNEI. The CDR3 is CASSSVRIPEAFF. The CDR3 DNA sequence: TGTGCCAGCAGTTCGGTTAGGATCCCCGAAGCTTTCTTT.

Many counts were recorded for this clonotype. This chain uses TRBV2 with TRBJ1-1; D is ambiguous. Trimming left V 5 bases short and J 1 base short, with 8 bases between. CDR1 and CDR2 from the germline V gene are SNHLY and FYNNEI. The CDR3 extends over 13 amino acids. CDR3 sequence (DNA): TGTGCCAGCAGTCAATGGGAGAACACTGAAGCTTTCTTT. It codes for CASSQWENTEAFF. Filled out from reference TRBV2 and TRBJ1-1, the complete variable domain reads EPEVTQTPSHQVTQMGQEVILRCVPISNHLYFYWYRQILGQKVEFLVSFYNNEISEKSEIFDDQFSVERPDGSNFTLKIRSTKLEDSAMYFCASSQWENTEAFFGQGTRLTVV.

At least ten counts were recorded for this clonotype. The chain recombines TRBV18 with TRBJ2-1; TRBD1 is a possible D gene (6 bases). The CDR3 sequence is 15 residues long. Trimming stripped 2 bases from V and 2 bases from J, with 10 bases between. CDR1 is KGHSH, CDR2 LQKENI, per germline. The DNA of the CDR3 is TGTGCCAGCTCACCAGTCAGACAGGCCTACAATGAGCAGTTCTTC. It is translated as CASSPVRQAYNEQFF.

CDR3 residues: CASSPLDRGTEAFF. The CDR3, as DNA: TGTGCCAGCTCACCATTAGACAGGGGCACTGAAGCTTTCTTT. The chain has TRBV18 and TRBJ1-1; 8 positions match TRBD1. With V trimmed by 2 bases and J by 4 bases, 3 bases remained unmatched. The germline gives CDR1 KGHSH, CDR2 LQKENI. This CDR3 has 14 amino acids.

This clonotype has a count of ten or more. This chain joins TRBV7-8 and TRBJ1-6; no clear D gene. This CDR3 region has 13 residues. Looked up from germline, CDR1 is SGHVS and CDR2 is FQNEAQ. V shed 5 bases and J shed 0 bases, with 2 bases lying between them. This CDR3 is CASSGSYNSPLHF. In DNA, the CDR3 is TGTGCCAGCAGCGGCTCCTATAATTCACCCCTCCACTTT.

This clonotype came up a few times. V gene TRBV28 combines with J gene TRBJ2-3, with D hard to call. The CDR3 consists of 14 residues. From germline, CDR1 is MDHEN and CDR2 SYDVKM. Trimming removed 7 bases from V and 3 bases from J, with 14 bases in between. The CDR3 reads CASTLPSSTDTQYF. DNA of the CDR3: TGTGCCAGCACCCTCCCGTCTAGTACAGATACGCAGTATTTT.